This is a list of T cell receptor beta chains from one sample in a study of shared clonotypes between healthy human individuals. This table comes from immunoSEQ multiplex PCR, and its TCRdb copy is limited to in-frame clones, with some not included. The sample consists of about 2.2 million clones, approximately 92% of them appearing once. The source material was naive CD8+ T cells from PBMCs. All receptors derive from a man aged 18 to 35 in good health. Some clones in this sample may be carry-over from other donors' samples. The CDR3 runs from the conserved cysteine through the conserved F or W. D genes are given only for firm matches. Size values are once, few and many counts, or a class for expanded clones, and some rows have none.

j_call: TRBJ1-2
d_call: TRBD1
clone_size: NA
v_call: TRBV5-5
cdr3_aa: CASSFETGPERYGYTF
cdr3_nt: TGTGCCAGCAGCTTTGAGACAGGGCCGGAGCGGTATGGCTACACCTTC

j_call: TRBJ2-7
d_call: TRBD2
clone_size: NA
v_call: TRBV15
cdr3_aa: CATSRVAGGPNEQYF
cdr3_nt: TGTGCCACCAGCAGAGTAGCGGGAGGGCCCAACGAGCAGTACTTC

j_call: TRBJ2-3
d_call: NA
clone_size: NA
v_call: TRBV6-6
cdr3_aa: CASSLDTDTQYF
cdr3_nt: TGTGCCAGCAGCCTCGATACAGATACGCAGTATTTT

j_call: TRBJ2-7
d_call: NA
clone_size: NA
v_call: TRBV4-1
cdr3_aa: CASSQDPTSYEQYF
cdr3_nt: TGCGCCAGCAGCCAAGATCCGACCTCCTACGAGCAGTACTTC

j_call: TRBJ2-4
d_call: NA
clone_size: once
v_call: TRBV28
cdr3_aa: CASSFTPVVAKNIQYF
cdr3_nt: TGTGCCAGCAGTTTTACTCCCGTGGTGGCCAAAAACATTCAGTACTTC

j_call: TRBJ2-3
d_call: TRBD2
clone_size: NA
v_call: TRBV5-1
cdr3_aa: CASSLTSGRLPDTQYF
cdr3_nt: TGCGCCAGCAGCTTGACTAGCGGGAGGCTCCCAGATACGCAGTATTTT

j_call: TRBJ1-2
d_call: NA
clone_size: NA
v_call: TRBV4-3
cdr3_aa: CASSQDTSNGYTF
cdr3_nt: TGCGCCAGCAGCCAAGATACGAGTAATGGCTACACCTTC

j_call: TRBJ2-5
d_call: TRBD2
clone_size: NA
v_call: TRBV6-5
cdr3_aa: CASSALAGVGETQYF
cdr3_nt: TGTGCCAGCAGTGCTCTAGCGGGAGTCGGGGAGACCCAGTACTTC

j_call: TRBJ1-4
d_call: NA
clone_size: NA
v_call: TRBV11-2
cdr3_aa: CASSLGGGWGEKLFF
cdr3_nt: TGTGCCAGCAGCTTAGGTGGAGGGTGGGGTGAAAAACTGTTTTTT

j_call: TRBJ2-1
d_call: TRBD2
clone_size: NA
v_call: TRBV13
cdr3_aa: CASSSSGSLRNEQFF
cdr3_nt: TGTGCCAGCAGCTCTAGCGGGAGTTTAAGGAATGAGCAGTTCTTC

j_call: TRBJ1-3
d_call: NA
clone_size: NA
v_call: TRBV7-9
cdr3_aa: CASSSRDSGNTIYF
cdr3_nt: TGTGCCAGCAGCTCTCGGGACTCTGGAAACACCATATATTTT

j_call: TRBJ2-2
d_call: NA
clone_size: NA
v_call: TRBV5-1
cdr3_aa: CASSRNREMAGELFF
cdr3_nt: TGCGCCAGCAGCAGGAACAGGGAAATGGCCGGGGAGCTGTTTTTT

j_call: TRBJ2-2
d_call: NA
clone_size: NA
v_call: TRBV30
cdr3_aa: CAWSVYTVRDTGELFF
cdr3_nt: TGTGCCTGGAGTGTATACACAGTTCGGGACACCGGGGAGCTGTTTTTT

j_call: TRBJ1-1
d_call: NA
clone_size: NA
v_call: TRBV28
cdr3_aa: CASSFGGRGEAFF
cdr3_nt: TGTGCCAGCAGTTTCGGGGGGCGCGGAGAAGCTTTCTTT

j_call: TRBJ1-1
d_call: TRBD1
clone_size: NA
v_call: TRBV9
cdr3_aa: CASSAERTGEAEAFF
cdr3_nt: TGTGCCAGCAGCGCCGAGCGGACAGGGGAGGCCGAAGCTTTCTTT

j_call: TRBJ2-3
d_call: NA
clone_size: NA
v_call: TRBV23-1
cdr3_aa: CASSQPRYLIERTDTQYF
cdr3_nt: TGCGCCAGCAGTCAACCCCGGTACCTCATAGAGCGCACAGATACGCAGTATTTT

j_call: TRBJ2-1
d_call: TRBD1
clone_size: NA
v_call: TRBV7-9
cdr3_aa: CASSPDRVINEQFF
cdr3_nt: TGTGCCAGCAGCCCGGACAGGGTTATTAATGAGCAGTTCTTC

j_call: TRBJ2-7
d_call: NA
clone_size: NA
v_call: TRBV6-5
cdr3_aa: CASSYSMGDYEQYF
cdr3_nt: TGTGCCAGCAGTTACTCGATGGGGGATTACGAGCAGTACTTC

j_call: TRBJ2-7
d_call: NA
clone_size: NA
v_call: TRBV27
cdr3_aa: CASSFVGYEQYF
cdr3_nt: TGTGCCAGCAGTTTTGTGGGTTACGAGCAGTACTTC

j_call: TRBJ2-1
d_call: TRBD2
clone_size: NA
v_call: TRBV7-9
cdr3_aa: CASSRGDYYNEQFF
cdr3_nt: TGTGCCAGCAGCCGGGGGGACTACTACAATGAGCAGTTCTTC

j_call: TRBJ1-1
d_call: NA
clone_size: NA
v_call: TRBV6-5
cdr3_aa: CASSYSGELGTEAFF
cdr3_nt: TGTGCCAGCAGTTACTCGGGGGAGTTAGGCACTGAAGCTTTCTTT

j_call: TRBJ2-2
d_call: NA
clone_size: NA
v_call: TRBV4-3
cdr3_aa: CASSPTGFPVPSTGELFF
cdr3_nt: TGCGCCAGCAGCCCCACTGGGTTCCCTGTCCCCAGCACCGGGGAGCTGTTTTTT

j_call: TRBJ1-5
d_call: NA
clone_size: NA
v_call: TRBV28
cdr3_aa: CASGLRGNQPQHF
cdr3_nt: TGTGCCAGCGGGTTGCGTGGCAATCAGCCCCAGCATTTT

j_call: TRBJ2-6
d_call: NA
clone_size: NA
v_call: TRBV10-2
cdr3_aa: CASSRVSTSQSRANVLTF
cdr3_nt: TGCGCCAGCAGTCGCGTAAGCACTTCTCAAAGTCGGGCCAACGTCCTGACTTTC

j_call: TRBJ2-7
d_call: TRBD1
clone_size: NA
v_call: TRBV11-2
cdr3_aa: CASDRGYEQYF
cdr3_nt: TGTGCCAGCGACAGGGGGTACGAGCAGTACTTC

j_call: TRBJ2-1
d_call: NA
clone_size: NA
v_call: TRBV7-6
cdr3_aa: CASSLAPGRRNEQFF
cdr3_nt: TGTGCCAGCAGCTTAGCCCCAGGGAGGCGCAATGAGCAGTTCTTC

j_call: TRBJ1-2
d_call: NA
clone_size: NA
v_call: TRBV4-3
cdr3_aa: CASSPYRENYGYTF
cdr3_nt: TGCGCCAGCAGCCCGTACAGGGAAAACTATGGCTACACCTTC

j_call: TRBJ2-7
d_call: TRBD2
clone_size: once
v_call: TRBV9
cdr3_aa: CASSPHASGREPPYEQYF
cdr3_nt: TGTGCCAGCAGCCCCCACGCTAGCGGGAGGGAGCCGCCCTACGAGCAGTACTTC

j_call: TRBJ1-2
d_call: TRBD1
clone_size: once
v_call: TRBV13
cdr3_aa: CASSARQGNYGYTF
cdr3_nt: TGTGCCAGCAGCGCCCGACAGGGAAACTATGGCTACACCTTC

j_call: TRBJ2-1
d_call: NA
clone_size: NA
v_call: TRBV13
cdr3_aa: CASSLTGHSYNEQFF
cdr3_nt: TGTGCCAGCAGCTTAACGGGGCACTCCTACAATGAGCAGTTCTTC

j_call: TRBJ2-5
d_call: NA
clone_size: NA
v_call: TRBV6-5
cdr3_aa: CASVSRGDLRETQYF
cdr3_nt: TGTGCCAGCGTCTCCAGGGGGGATCTTCGAGAGACCCAGTACTTC

j_call: TRBJ2-2
d_call: TRBD2
clone_size: NA
v_call: TRBV11-2
cdr3_aa: CASSFTSGRAPGELFF
cdr3_nt: TGTGCCAGCAGCTTCACTAGCGGGAGGGCCCCCGGGGAGCTGTTTTTT

j_call: TRBJ2-5
d_call: NA
clone_size: NA
v_call: TRBV7-9
cdr3_aa: CASSRDLRETQYF
cdr3_nt: TGTGCCAGCAGCCGGGACCTCCGGGAGACCCAGTACTTC

j_call: TRBJ2-5
d_call: NA
clone_size: NA
v_call: TRBV5-1
cdr3_aa: CASSLVATKEKTQYF
cdr3_nt: TGCGCCAGCAGCTTGGTCGCAACGAAGGAGAAGACCCAGTACTTC

j_call: TRBJ2-1
d_call: TRBD2
clone_size: once
v_call: TRBV5-1
cdr3_aa: CASSPVSSGKRYNEQFF
cdr3_nt: TGCGCCAGCAGCCCTGTGTCTAGCGGAAAACGCTACAATGAGCAGTTCTTC

j_call: TRBJ1-1
d_call: NA
clone_size: few
v_call: TRBV6-5
cdr3_aa: CASSYGTNTEAFF
cdr3_nt: TGTGCCAGCAGTTATGGGACGAACACTGAAGCTTTCTTT

j_call: TRBJ1-5
d_call: NA
clone_size: NA
v_call: TRBV7-8
cdr3_aa: CASSLADSNQPQHF
cdr3_nt: TGTGCCAGCAGCTTAGCGGATAGCAATCAGCCCCAGCATTTT

j_call: TRBJ2-7
d_call: TRBD1
clone_size: once
v_call: TRBV7-2
cdr3_aa: CASSSAFGTGAYEQYF
cdr3_nt: TGTGCCAGCAGCTCGGCGTTTGGGACAGGGGCCTACGAGCAGTACTTC

j_call: TRBJ2-2
d_call: TRBD2
clone_size: NA
v_call: TRBV4-1
cdr3_aa: CASSQVGGRNTGELFF
cdr3_nt: TGCGCCAGCAGCCAAGTTGGCGGGAGGAACACCGGGGAGCTGTTTTTT

j_call: TRBJ2-1
d_call: TRBD2
clone_size: NA
v_call: TRBV6-5
cdr3_aa: CASSLRPGGEQFF
cdr3_nt: TGTGCCAGCAGTTTGCGGCCGGGGGGTGAGCAGTTCTTC

j_call: TRBJ1-4
d_call: NA
clone_size: NA
v_call: TRBV6-1
cdr3_aa: CASSEGRGKWGEKLFF
cdr3_nt: TGTGCCAGCAGTGAAGGGAGGGGGAAGTGGGGTGAAAAACTGTTTTTT

j_call: TRBJ2-7
d_call: NA
clone_size: once
v_call: TRBV27
cdr3_aa: CASSLFVDSSYEQYF
cdr3_nt: TGTGCCAGCAGTTTATTCGTGGACAGTTCCTACGAGCAGTACTTC

j_call: TRBJ2-1
d_call: NA
clone_size: NA
v_call: TRBV4-1
cdr3_aa: CASSQADTLYNEQFF
cdr3_nt: TGCGCCAGCAGCCAAGCCGACACGCTTTACAATGAGCAGTTCTTC

j_call: TRBJ1-4
d_call: NA
clone_size: once
v_call: TRBV9
cdr3_aa: CASSVGPREGLNEKLFF
cdr3_nt: TGTGCCAGCAGCGTAGGCCCGAGGGAGGGGCTGAATGAAAAACTGTTTTTT

j_call: TRBJ2-7
d_call: NA
clone_size: NA
v_call: TRBV30
cdr3_aa: CAWSVRVPQILSYEQYF
cdr3_nt: TGTGCCTGGAGTGTACGAGTCCCGCAGATTCTCTCCTACGAGCAGTACTTC

j_call: TRBJ1-2
d_call: NA
clone_size: NA
v_call: TRBV10-3
cdr3_aa: CAISESQARAGYTF
cdr3_nt: TGTGCCATCAGTGAGTCTCAGGCCCGAGCTGGCTACACCTTC

j_call: TRBJ2-7
d_call: TRBD2
clone_size: NA
v_call: TRBV30
cdr3_aa: CAWSVPRLAGGFEQYF
cdr3_nt: TGTGCCTGGAGTGTACCCCGACTAGCGGGAGGGTTCGAGCAGTACTTC

j_call: TRBJ2-1
d_call: NA
clone_size: NA
v_call: TRBV4-2
cdr3_aa: CASSPAGYNEQFF
cdr3_nt: TGTGCCAGCAGCCCCGCCGGGTACAATGAGCAGTTCTTC

j_call: TRBJ2-7
d_call: TRBD2
clone_size: NA
v_call: TRBV29-1
cdr3_aa: CSVAGGDAYEQYF
cdr3_nt: TGCAGCGTGGCGGGGGGCGACGCCTACGAGCAGTACTTC

j_call: TRBJ2-5
d_call: NA
clone_size: once
v_call: TRBV7-2
cdr3_aa: CASSSPYGGWETQYF
cdr3_nt: TGTGCCAGCAGCTCCCCCTACGGGGGCTGGGAGACCCAGTACTTC

j_call: TRBJ1-5
d_call: TRBD1
clone_size: NA
v_call: TRBV7-9
cdr3_aa: CASSAKAGGPNQPQHF
cdr3_nt: TGTGCCAGCAGCGCCAAGGCAGGGGGCCCCAATCAGCCCCAGCATTTT

j_call: TRBJ2-7
d_call: NA
clone_size: NA
v_call: TRBV27
cdr3_aa: CASSLSKGNYEQYF
cdr3_nt: TGTGCCAGCAGTTTATCTAAAGGGAACTACGAGCAGTACTTC

j_call: TRBJ2-7
d_call: TRBD2
clone_size: NA
v_call: TRBV29-1
cdr3_aa: CSVVGLAGAPSSYEQYF
cdr3_nt: TGCAGCGTTGTTGGCCTAGCGGGAGCGCCGAGCTCCTACGAGCAGTACTTC

j_call: TRBJ1-1
d_call: TRBD1
clone_size: NA
v_call: TRBV6-6
cdr3_aa: CASSYTTGTANTEAFF
cdr3_nt: TGTGCCAGCAGTTACACCACCGGGACAGCGAACACTGAAGCTTTCTTT

j_call: TRBJ2-3
d_call: NA
clone_size: NA
v_call: TRBV27
cdr3_aa: CATGLIYTDTQYF
cdr3_nt: TGTGCCACCGGACTCATTTACACAGATACGCAGTATTTT

j_call: TRBJ2-7
d_call: TRBD1
clone_size: NA
v_call: TRBV28
cdr3_aa: CASSYGTGAYEQYF
cdr3_nt: TGTGCCAGCAGTTACGGGACAGGGGCCTACGAGCAGTACTTC

j_call: TRBJ2-7
d_call: NA
clone_size: NA
v_call: TRBV15
cdr3_aa: CATSKNARDEQYF
cdr3_nt: TGTGCCACCAGCAAAAACGCCAGGGACGAGCAGTACTTC